This passage covers 29 T cell receptor beta chains from one sample sequenced in a study of vaccination effects on CD4 cells after COVID-19. No antigen is known for these receptors. CD4+ T cell isolation took place after less than 13 days of culture. Sequencing was performed with immunoSEQ multiplex PCR; in TCRdb, only in-frame clones are kept and a portion is missing. The data hold about 48,000 clones, with 50% to 80% observed a single time. Sequencing was performed on CD4+ T cells from PBMCs cultured without peptide, taken before COVID-19 vaccination. These receptors were taken from a human donor who received a COVID-19 vaccine.

The chain links TRBV29-1 to TRBJ1-5; no definite D call. This CDR3 has 12 amino acids. V lost 4 bases and J lost 2, with 6 bases in between. Germline CDR1 SQVTM, CDR2 ANQGSEA. CDR3 protein: CSVAQGNQPQHF. In nucleotides, the CDR3 is TGCAGCGTTGCCCAGGGCAATCAGCCCCAGCATTTT.

This chain joins TRBV9 and TRBJ2-2; 12 bases match TRBD2. This CDR3 region has 15 residues. V lost 3 bases to trimming and J lost 7 bases; unmatched junction nucleotides: 4. CDR1 is SGDLS and CDR2 is YYNGEE in the germline V gene. The CDR3 sequence is CASSASGGADGELFF. DNA for the CDR3: TGTGCCAGCAGCGCTAGCGGGGGGGCCGACGGGGAGCTGTTTTTT.

The chain recombines TRBV12-3 or TRBV12-4 with TRBJ2-3; D unresolved. This CDR3 comprises 13 residues. V lost 7 bases and J 1 base, leaving 9 bases between the germline ends. The DNA of the CDR3 is TGTGCCAGCACCCCGCGCCGCACAGATACGCAGTATTTT. Protein product: CASTPRRTDTQYF.

The V gene is TRBV5-1, the J gene TRBJ2-5; D gene unclear. The V end was cut by 7 bases, the J end by 1 base, with 17 bases between. The CDR3 has 15 residues. Germline V gene lookup returns CDR1 SGHRS and CDR2 YFSETQ. CDR3 DNA sequence: TGCGCCAGCTCAAATACACCCCCTCCCCAAGAGACCCAGTACTTC. It encodes CASSNTPPPQETQYF.

The chain recombines TRBV6-5 with TRBJ1-5; D is possibly TRBD1 (6 bases). The germline gives CDR1 MNHEY, CDR2 SVGAGI. The CDR3 is 12 amino acids. Trimming pared 9 bases from V and 6 bases from J, leaving 12 bases between. The CDR3 sequence is CASVQGAQPQHF. The CDR3 nucleotides read TGTGCCAGTGTACAGGGAGCTCAGCCCCAGCATTTT.

This clone was seen only a few times. V and J are TRBV6-5 and TRBJ2-1; D is ambiguous. Germline V gene sequence: CDR1 MNHEY, CDR2 SVGAGI. The V and J ends lost 6 bases and 10 bases respectively, with 13 bases between them. This CDR3 contains 12 residues. The CDR3 loop is CASRTTASEQFF. The CDR3 DNA reads as TGTGCCAGCAGAACTACCGCATCGGAGCAGTTCTTC.

The chain has TRBV18 and TRBJ1-4; 8 bases match TRBD1. The germline V gene encodes CDR1 KGHSH and CDR2 LQKENI. The length of the CDR3 is 18 residues. Losses at the gene ends were 2 bases for V and 5 bases for J; bases not matched to a gene: 13. CDR3 protein: CASSPEEGRGRLNEKLFF. CDR3 DNA sequence: TGTGCCAGCTCACCAGAGGAGGGCAGGGGGCGACTAAATGAAAAACTGTTTTTT.

The V gene is TRBV4-1, the J gene TRBJ2-1; D unresolved. V dropped 2 bases and J dropped 10 bases, with 15 bases sitting between them. CDR1 is MGHRA, CDR2 YSYEKL, per germline. This CDR3 spans 14 amino acids. CDR3 nucleotide sequence: TGCGCCAGCAGCCAAATCTCCAAACGGCACGAGCAGTTCTTC. Protein product: CASSQISKRHEQFF.

This sequence joins TRBV28 and TRBJ2-3; D is unresolved. Germline values: CDR1 MDHEN, CDR2 SYDVKM. The V gene lost 5 bases and the J gene lost 4 bases, with 10 bases spanning the gap. There are 13 residues in the CDR3. The CDR3: CASSPHNPDTQYF. Here the CDR3 DNA reads TGTGCCAGCAGTCCCCACAACCCAGATACGCAGTATTTT.

The table lists this clone with a few counts. The J gene is TRBJ1-1, the V gene TRBV4-1; D is uncertain. CDR3 length: 15 amino acids. V lost 1 base and J lost 0, with 9 bases in between. Per the germline V gene, CDR1 is MGHRA and CDR2 is YSYEKL. The CDR3, as DNA: TGCGCCAGCAGCCAAGGCACGGGATTGAACACTGAAGCTTTCTTT. Protein product: CASSQGTGLNTEAFF.

The chain employs TRBV5-1 and TRBJ2-7; possible D gene TRBD2, 6 bases. The V gene's germline CDR1 is SGHRS and CDR2 YFSETQ. This CDR3 spans 16 amino acids. V was pared by 0 bases and J by 0 bases, with 13 bases between. Here the CDR3 reads CASSLGLGGTSYEQYF. The DNA of the CDR3 is TGCGCCAGCAGCTTGGGTTTAGGCGGGACCTCCTACGAGCAGTACTTC.

The chain combines TRBV5-1 with TRBJ2-1, with 12 bases identical to TRBD2. V gave up 6 bases and J gave up 4 bases; unmatched junction bases: 5. Germline V gene data show CDR1 as SGHRS and CDR2 as YFSETQ. The CDR3 spans 15 residues. CDR3 coding DNA: TGCGCCAGCATACCCACTAGCGGGGGGTACAATGAGCAGTTCTTC. Its protein is CASIPTSGGYNEQFF.

The table lists this clone with many counts. The CDR3 DNA sequence: TGCGCCAGCAGCTTTTCGACAGATACGCAGTATTTT. It is translated as CASSFSTDTQYF. The chain has TRBV5-1 and TRBJ2-3; D uncertain. Deletions cut 2 bases from V and 3 bases from J, with 4 bases between. The CDR3 totals 12 residues. Germline V CDR1 and CDR2: SGHRS, YFSETQ.

The chain uses TRBV19 and TRBJ2-7; no firm D call. CDR3 length: 14 residues. V lost 0 bases and J lost 1, with 7 bases in between. The V gene's germline CDR1 is LNHDA and CDR2 SQIVND (reference sequence). CDR3 bases: TGTGCCAGTAGTATAGATGATCCATCCTACGAGCAGTACTTC. It specifies CASSIDDPSYEQYF.

The rearrangement links TRBV20-1 to TRBJ2-7; possible D gene TRBD1, 8 bases. The germline V and J ends were trimmed by 3 bases and 2 bases, with 23 bases remaining between them. The CDR3 loop spans 17 amino acids. The germline V gene has CDR1 DFQATT and CDR2 SNEGSKA (reference sequence). CDR3 loop: CSASGRGQAYTAYEQYF. The CDR3 DNA reads as TGCAGTGCTAGTGGGAGGGGACAGGCGTATACCGCCTACGAGCAGTACTTC.

This clone showed up just a few times. J is TRBJ1-2 and V is TRBV3-1 (or the pseudogene TRBV3-2); unclear D gene. V shed 2 bases and J shed 4 bases, with 23 bases lying between them. The CDR3 sequence is 18 residues long. The germline V gene encodes CDR1 LGHDT and CDR2 YNNKEL (reference sequence). CDR3 DNA: TGTGCCAGCAGCCAACTATCCAACGTCCGGGCGGCCTCCTATGGCTACACCTTC. This codes for CASSQLSNVRAASYGYTF.

The chain is built from TRBV9 and TRBJ2-3; D ambiguous. This CDR3 comprises 11 residues. The V gene's germline CDR1 is SGDLS and CDR2 YYNGEE. Trimming shortened V by 4 bases and J by 3 bases, and 3 bases separated the two germline ends. The CDR3 reads CASSFTDTQYF. The CDR3 region has the DNA TGTGCCAGCAGCTTTACAGATACGCAGTATTTT. The complete variable domain, with remaining parts taken from reference TRBV9 and TRBJ2-3, reads DSGVTQTPKHLITATGQRVTLRCSPRSGDLSVYWYQQSLDQGLQFLIQYYNGEERAKGNILERFSAQQFPDLHSELNLSSLELGDSALYFCASSFTDTQYFGPGTRLTVL.

The chain recombines TRBV28 with TRBJ2-7, with TRBD2 matching over 15 bases. CDR3 length equals 15 residues. The V segment lost 7 bases and the J segment 7 bases; nucleotides outside the gene matches: 8. CDR1 is MDHEN, CDR2 SYDVKM, per germline. CDR3 in amino acids: CASTPTGLAGGEQYF. The DNA of the CDR3 is TGTGCCAGCACTCCCACGGGACTAGCGGGAGGTGAGCAGTACTTC.

This clone was counted only a few times. The rearrangement uses TRBV27 and TRBJ2-2; D remains ambiguous. Germline V gives CDR1 MNHEY, CDR2 SMNVEV (reference sequence). V shed 5 bases and J shed 3 bases, with 10 bases lying between them. The CDR3 runs 14 residues. This CDR3 reads CASSRLTYTGELFF. CDR3 DNA: TGTGCCAGCAGTCGCCTGACCTACACCGGGGAGCTGTTTTTT.

This clone was recorded a few times. The chain recombines TRBV19 with TRBJ1-2; 7 bases agree with TRBD1. This CDR3 has 16 residues. The junction had 8 bases not matched to a gene; V was cut back by 4 bases and J by 0 bases. The germline V gene has CDR1 LNHDA and CDR2 SQIVND (reference sequence). CDR3 residues: CASSTLGQGANYGYTF. In DNA form, the CDR3 reads TGTGCCAGTAGTACCCTTGGGCAGGGGGCTAACTATGGCTACACCTTC.

The genes are TRBV24-1 and TRBJ1-1; D gene unclear. The CDR3 has 13 residues. Trimming removed 4 bases from V and 6 bases from J, with 11 bases in between. Germline lookup yields CDR1 KGHDR and CDR2 SFDVKD. The CDR3 DNA follows: TGTGCCACCAGTGAAATTGCCGAATCTGAAGCTTTCTTT. As protein: CATSEIAESEAFF.

This rearrangement joins TRBV3-1 (or the pseudogene TRBV3-2) to TRBJ1-4; 7 nucleotides agree with TRBD1. CDR3 size: 15 residues. Germline V gene lookup returns CDR1 LGHDT and CDR2 YNNKEL (reference sequence). V gave up 4 bases and J gave up 8 bases; unmatched junction bases: 10. CDR3 bases: TGTGCCAGCAGCCTCCGACAGGGTTTCGGAGAAAAACTGTTTTTT. This encodes CASSLRQGFGEKLFF.

This sequence joins TRBV6-2 or TRBV6-3 and TRBJ2-3; 8 nucleotides match TRBD2. V dropped 5 bases and J dropped 3; count of bases not matched to a gene: 10. This CDR3 has 16 residues. Germline-derived CDR1 and CDR2 are MNHEY and SVGEGT. The CDR3 here is CASSDPGLGMTDTQYF. The CDR3 DNA reads TGTGCCAGCAGTGACCCGGGACTAGGTATGACAGATACGCAGTATTTT.

There are a few counts of this clone. The rearrangement uses TRBV18 and TRBJ1-2; no firm D call. The CDR3 runs 16 residues. V lost 3 bases to trimming and J lost 2 bases, with 16 bases between them. CDR1 KGHSH and CDR2 LQKENI come from the germline V gene. The CDR3 nucleotides read TGTGCCAGCTCACCCGGTGGTGGGGAAGAAAACTATGGCTACACCTTC. Translating it yields CASSPGGGEENYGYTF.

The chain links TRBV5-4 to TRBJ1-1, with D possibly being TRBD1 (6 bases). The V and J ends lost 3 bases and 4 bases respectively, with 19 bases between them. The CDR3 loop spans 16 amino acids. CDR1 is SGHNT and CDR2 is YYREEE in the germline V gene (reference sequence). CDR3 region: CASSSSRGALTTEAFF. Here the CDR3 DNA reads TGTGCCAGCAGCTCCTCGAGGGGGGCCTTGACCACTGAAGCTTTCTTT.

The J gene is TRBJ2-5, the V gene TRBV5-1, with 7 bases that match TRBD1. Germline CDR1 reads SGHRS; CDR2 reads YFSETQ. The CDR3 has 14 amino acids. Trimming took 2 bases from V and 4 from J; bases not matched to a gene: 5. The CDR3 DNA reads TGCGCCAGCAGCTTACAGGGGTTTGGAGAGACCCAGTACTTC. It translates to CASSLQGFGETQYF.

This rearrangement joins TRBV19 to TRBJ2-1; possible D gene TRBD2, 5 bases. V was pared by 5 bases and J by 0 bases, with 11 bases between. The CDR3 length is 15 residues. Germline V gives CDR1 LNHDA, CDR2 SQIVND (reference sequence). CDR3 amino acids: CASSLPGSSYNEQFF. In nucleotides, the CDR3 is TGTGCCAGTAGTCTCCCGGGAAGCTCCTACAATGAGCAGTTCTTC. Based on the CDR3 plus reference TRBV19 and TRBJ2-1, the full variable domain is DGGITQSPKYLFRKEGQNVTLSCEQNLNHDAMYWYRQDPGQGLRLIYYSQIVNDFQKGDIAEGYSVSREKKESFPLTVTSAQKNPTAFYLCASSLPGSSYNEQFFGPGTRLTVL.

The chain carries TRBV27 and TRBJ1-2; 12 bases line up with TRBD1. V was clipped by 5 bases and J by 4 bases; unmatched bases: 5. Germline V gene lookup returns CDR1 MNHEY and CDR2 SMNVEV (reference sequence). This CDR3 comprises 15 residues. The DNA of the CDR3 is TGTGCCAGCAGTCTTGGGACAGGGGGCGGCTATGGCTACACCTTC. Its protein product is CASSLGTGGGYGYTF.

V gene TRBV18 combines with J gene TRBJ1-2; 9 positions agree with TRBD1. The CDR3 has 14 residues. Germline assignment: CDR1 KGHSH and CDR2 LQKENI. The V and J ends lost 6 bases and 7 bases, in that order; junction bases with no gene match: 9. The CDR3 loop reads CASSRAGTGSGYTF. In DNA, the CDR3 is TGTGCCAGCTCCCGTGCCGGGACAGGGTCTGGCTACACCTTC.